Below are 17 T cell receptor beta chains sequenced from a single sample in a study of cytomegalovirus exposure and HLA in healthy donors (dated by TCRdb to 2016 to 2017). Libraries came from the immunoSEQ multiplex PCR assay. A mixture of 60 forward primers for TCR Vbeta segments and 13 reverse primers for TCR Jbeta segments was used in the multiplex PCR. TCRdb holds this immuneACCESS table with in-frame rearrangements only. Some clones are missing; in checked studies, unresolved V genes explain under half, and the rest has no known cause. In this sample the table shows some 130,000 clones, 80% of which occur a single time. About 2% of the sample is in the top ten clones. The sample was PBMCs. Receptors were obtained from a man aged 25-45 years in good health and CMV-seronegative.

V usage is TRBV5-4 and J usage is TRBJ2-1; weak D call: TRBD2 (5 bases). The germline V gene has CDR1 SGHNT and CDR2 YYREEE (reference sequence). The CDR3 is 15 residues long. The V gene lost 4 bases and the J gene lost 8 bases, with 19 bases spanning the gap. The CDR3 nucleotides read TGTGCCAGCAGCCACAGCGGCCCCGGCGGCGATGAGCAGTTCTTC. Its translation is CASSHSGPGGDEQFF. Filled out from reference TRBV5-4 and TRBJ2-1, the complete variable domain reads ETGVTQSPTHLIKTRGQQVTLRCSSQSGHNTVSWYQQALGQGPQFIFQYYREEENGRGNFPPRFSGLQFPNYSSELNVNALELDDSALYLCASSHSGPGGDEQFFGPGTRLTVL.

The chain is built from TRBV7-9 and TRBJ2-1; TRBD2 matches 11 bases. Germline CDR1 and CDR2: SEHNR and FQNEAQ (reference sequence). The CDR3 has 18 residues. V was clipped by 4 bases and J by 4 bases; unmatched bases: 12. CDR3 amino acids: CASSSQTSGTSLYNEQFF. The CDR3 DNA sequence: TGTGCCAGCAGCTCCCAGACTAGCGGGACTTCCCTATACAATGAGCAGTTCTTC. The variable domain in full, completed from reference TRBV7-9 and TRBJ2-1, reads DTGVSQNPRHKITKRGQNVTFRCDPISEHNRLYWYRQTLGQGPEFLTYFQNEAQLEKSRLLSDRFSAERPKGSFSTLEIQRTEQGDSAMYLCASSSQTSGTSLYNEQFFGPGTRLTVL.

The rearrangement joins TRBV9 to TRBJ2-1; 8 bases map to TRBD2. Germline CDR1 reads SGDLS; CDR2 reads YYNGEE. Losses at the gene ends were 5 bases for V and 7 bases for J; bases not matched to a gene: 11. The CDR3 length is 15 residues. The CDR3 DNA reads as TGTGCCAGCAGTCGGGGGGGGCCCATGGGGAATGAGCAGTTCTTC. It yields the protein CASSRGGPMGNEQFF.

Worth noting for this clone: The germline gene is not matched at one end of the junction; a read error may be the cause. The CDR3 region has the DNA TGTGCTAGCAGCCAACTCGCCCAAGAGACCCAGTACTTC. Its translation: CASSQLAQETQYF. V and J are TRBV7-7 and TRBJ2-5; D not certain. The CDR3 spans 13 residues. CDR1 is SSHAT and CDR2 is FNYEAQ in the germline V gene (reference sequence).

CDR3 in amino acids: CASSLEGRGREQYF. For the CDR3, the DNA is TGTGCCAGCAGTTTAGAGGGCAGGGGCCGCGAGCAGTACTTC. The J gene is TRBJ2-7, the V gene TRBV28; D might be TRBD1 (6 bases). V was trimmed by 2 bases and J by 6 bases, leaving 14 bases between them. Germline V CDR1 and CDR2: MDHEN, SYDVKM. CDR3 length: 14 amino acids. Full variable domain (remainder filled in from reference TRBV28 and TRBJ2-7): DVKVTQSSRYLVKRTGEKVFLECVQDMDHENMFWYRQDPGLGLRLIYFSYDVKMKEKGDIPEGYSVSREKKERFSLILESASTNQTSMYLCASSLEGRGREQYFGPGTRLTVT.

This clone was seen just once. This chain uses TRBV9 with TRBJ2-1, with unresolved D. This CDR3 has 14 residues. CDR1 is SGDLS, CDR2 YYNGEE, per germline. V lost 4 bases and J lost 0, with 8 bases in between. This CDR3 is CASSSRHSYNEQFF. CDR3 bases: TGTGCCAGCAGCTCCAGACACTCCTACAATGAGCAGTTCTTC.

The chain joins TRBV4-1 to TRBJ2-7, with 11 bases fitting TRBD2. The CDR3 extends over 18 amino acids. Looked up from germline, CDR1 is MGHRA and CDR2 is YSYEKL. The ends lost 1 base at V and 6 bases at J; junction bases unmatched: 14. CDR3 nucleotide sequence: TGCGCCAGCAGCCAAGGCGGGGGAACTAGCGGGAGATGGGGCGAGCAGTACTTC. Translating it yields CASSQGGGTSGRWGEQYF.

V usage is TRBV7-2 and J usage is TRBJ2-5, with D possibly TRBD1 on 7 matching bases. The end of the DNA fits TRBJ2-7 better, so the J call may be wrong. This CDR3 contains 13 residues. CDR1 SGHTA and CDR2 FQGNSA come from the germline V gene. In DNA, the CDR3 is TGTGCCAGCAGCGCGGGACAGCAAGACGAGCAGTACTTC. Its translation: CASSAGQQDEQYF.

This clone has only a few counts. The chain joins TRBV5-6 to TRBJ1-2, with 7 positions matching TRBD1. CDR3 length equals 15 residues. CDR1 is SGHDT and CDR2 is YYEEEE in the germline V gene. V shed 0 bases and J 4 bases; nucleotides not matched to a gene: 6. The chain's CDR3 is CASSLVDRRGYGYTF. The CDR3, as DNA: TGTGCCAGCAGCTTGGTGGACAGGAGGGGCTATGGCTACACCTTC.

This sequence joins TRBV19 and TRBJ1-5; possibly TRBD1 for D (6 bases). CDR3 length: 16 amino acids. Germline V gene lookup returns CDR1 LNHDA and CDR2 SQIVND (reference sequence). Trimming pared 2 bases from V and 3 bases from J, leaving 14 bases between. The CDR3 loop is CASSIKLDSHNQPQHF. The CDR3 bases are TGTGCCAGTAGTATAAAACTGGACAGCCACAATCAGCCCCAGCATTTT.

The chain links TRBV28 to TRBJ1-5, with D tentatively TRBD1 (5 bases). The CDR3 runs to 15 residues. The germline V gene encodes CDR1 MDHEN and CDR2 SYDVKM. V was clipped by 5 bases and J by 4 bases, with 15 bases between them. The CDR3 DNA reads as TGTGCCAGCAGTGGGGGGGGTCTGAAGAATCAGCCCCAGCATTTT. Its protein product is CASSGGGLKNQPQHF. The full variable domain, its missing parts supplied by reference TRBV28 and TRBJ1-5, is DVKVTQSSRYLVKRTGEKVFLECVQDMDHENMFWYRQDPGLGLRLIYFSYDVKMKEKGDIPEGYSVSREKKERFSLILESASTNQTSMYLCASSGGGLKNQPQHFGDGTRLSIL.

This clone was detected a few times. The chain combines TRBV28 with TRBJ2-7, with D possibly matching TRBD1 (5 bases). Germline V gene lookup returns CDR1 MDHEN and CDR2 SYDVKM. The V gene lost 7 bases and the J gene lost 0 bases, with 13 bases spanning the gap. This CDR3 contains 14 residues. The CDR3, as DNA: TGTGCCAGCAAGCAAACAGGTTTCTCCTACGAGCAGTACTTC. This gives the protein CASKQTGFSYEQYF.

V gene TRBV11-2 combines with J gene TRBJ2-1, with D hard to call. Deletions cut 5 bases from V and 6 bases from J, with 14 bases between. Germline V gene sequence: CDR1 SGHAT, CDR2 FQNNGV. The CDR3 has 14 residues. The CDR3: CASSPQVRINEQFF. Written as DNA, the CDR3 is TGTGCCAGCAGCCCGCAGGTAAGGATCAATGAGCAGTTCTTC.

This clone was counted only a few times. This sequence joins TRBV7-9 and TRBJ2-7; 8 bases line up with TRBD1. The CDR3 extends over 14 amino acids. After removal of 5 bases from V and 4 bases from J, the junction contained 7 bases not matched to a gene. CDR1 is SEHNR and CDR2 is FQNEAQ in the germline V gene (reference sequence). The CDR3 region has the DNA TGTGCCAGCAGCCCGGACAGGGAACATTACGAGCAGTACTTC. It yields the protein CASSPDREHYEQYF.

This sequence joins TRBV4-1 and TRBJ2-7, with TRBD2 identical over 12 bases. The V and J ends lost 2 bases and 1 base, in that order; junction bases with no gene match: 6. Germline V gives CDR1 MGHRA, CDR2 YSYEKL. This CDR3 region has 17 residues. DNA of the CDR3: TGCGCCAGCAGCCAACATTCTGGACTAGCGGGATCCTACGAGCAGTACTTC. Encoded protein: CASSQHSGLAGSYEQYF.

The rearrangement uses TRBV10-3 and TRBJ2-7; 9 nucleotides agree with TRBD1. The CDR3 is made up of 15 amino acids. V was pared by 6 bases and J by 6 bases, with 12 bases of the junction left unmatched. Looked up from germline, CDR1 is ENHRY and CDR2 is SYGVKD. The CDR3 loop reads CAIRAGTGSYGEQYF. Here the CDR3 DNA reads TGTGCCATCAGAGCCGGGACAGGGAGTTATGGCGAGCAGTACTTC.

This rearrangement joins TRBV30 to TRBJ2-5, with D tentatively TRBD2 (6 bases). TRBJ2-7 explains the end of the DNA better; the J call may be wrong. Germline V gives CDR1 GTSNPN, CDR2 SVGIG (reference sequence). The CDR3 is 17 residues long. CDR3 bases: TGTGCCTGGAGTGTGTCGATGGGAGGCAGGAGATTCTACGAGCAGTACTTC. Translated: CAWSVSMGGRRFYEQYF.